This note documents a single TCR beta chain sequence. Its matching antigen is unknown. The sample is drawn from a study of vaccination and CD4 T cells after COVID-19. Study-wide results and caveats: In convalescent patients, 304 of 307 vaccine-specific clones were mono-reactive for SARS-CoV-2 spike.

Time point specified: late sampling 161 to 241 days after vaccination in three convalescent patients. Indicated treatment: roughly nine-day PBMC culture with coronavirus spike peptide pools or control peptides (ViraFEST assay). Sequencing of cultured CD4+ T cell DNA used the Oncomine TCR Beta short-read assay. TCRdb reprocessed the PCR reads via MiXCR and lists one record per CDR3 protein. The data hold approximately 23,000 distinct CDR3 sequences, with 35% to 40% observed a single time. CDR1 is ENHRY and CDR2 is SYGVKD in the germline V gene. Trimming pared 3 bases from V and 3 bases from J, leaving 20 bases between. This CDR3 contains 17 residues.

The sequence came from a human donor who had recovered from COVID-19. The chain has TRBV10-3 and TRBJ1-1; no definite D call. The sample in question was CD4+ T cells from blood, cultured in vitro, obtained about 7 months after SARS-CoV-2 vaccination. CDR3 nucleotide sequence: TGTGCCATCAGTGACCTGAAGGGTCTGCGGGTTCACACTGAAGCTTTCTTT. The encoded protein is CAISDLKGLRVHTEAFF.